This T cell receptor (beta chain) was retrieved from a study of technical replicates of blood from a handful of donors. Method: immunoSEQ multiplex PCR; TCRdb's copy keeps in-frame clones and lacks some. The data show over 50,000 clones, around 97% seen once. Trimming took off 4 bases at V and 9 bases at J, with 7 bases between the two ends. Per germline, CDR1 SEHNR and CDR2 FQNEAQ (reference sequence). This CDR3 is built from 12 residues. Sequencing was performed on T cells isolated from PBMCs. This clonotype was obtained from a human donor in good health. The V gene is TRBV7-9, the J gene TRBJ1-6; a weak D match, TRBD1 (6 bases). The CDR3 reads CASSSDSSPLHF. The CDR3 coding sequence is TGTGCCAGCAGCTCGGACAGTTCACCCCTCCACTTT.